These 17 T cell receptor beta chains share one sample of origin, sequenced in a study of T cell responses to AZD1222 COVID-19 vaccine. The repertoire was sequenced with immunoSEQ multiplex PCR; TCRdb's copy has only in-frame clones and lacks some. This sample has tens of thousands of clones, with more than 70% found just once. Sequenced here: peripheral blood, sampled on day 0 of AZD1222 vaccination. All receptors derive from an adult in good health.

The chain has TRBV3-1 (or the pseudogene TRBV3-2) and TRBJ2-1; D is unresolved. The V and J ends lost 1 base and 9 bases respectively, with 13 bases between them. The CDR3 is 14 amino acids. Per the germline V gene, CDR1 is LGHDT and CDR2 is YNNKEL (reference sequence). The CDR3 coding sequence is TGTGCCAGCAGCCAAGGTTTCACGGGTCCTGAGCAGTTCTTC. Translation gives CASSQGFTGPEQFF.

The chain is built from TRBV9 and TRBJ1-1, with D perhaps matching TRBD1 (6 bases). This CDR3 is 16 amino acids long. Between the trimmed V and J ends, which lost 4 bases and 4 bases, there was a span of 20 bases. The germline gives CDR1 SGDLS, CDR2 YYNGEE. In nucleotides, the CDR3 is TGTGCCAGCAGCTGGGGGGGCCCACTAGATACCACTGAAGCTTTCTTT. This gives the protein CASSWGGPLDTTEAFF.

The chain recombines TRBV28 with TRBJ2-1; the D is unclear. V gave up 1 base and J gave up 8 bases, with 9 bases separating them. CDR1 and CDR2 from the germline V gene are MDHEN and SYDVKM. The CDR3 is 13 amino acids. The CDR3 spells CASSLYMTYEQFF. CDR3 coding DNA: TGTGCCAGCAGTTTATATATGACCTATGAGCAGTTCTTC.

The gene calls are TRBV5-1 and TRBJ1-1; D uncertain. Per the germline V gene, CDR1 is SGHRS and CDR2 is YFSETQ. The CDR3 covers 14 residues. V lost 0 bases, J lost 3 bases, and 9 bases lay in between. In nucleotides, the CDR3 is TGCGCCAGCAGCTTGGTAGGTTGGGACACTGAAGCTTTCTTT. This gives the protein CASSLVGWDTEAFF.

The J gene is TRBJ1-2, the V gene TRBV23-1, with a weak D call TRBD1 (5 bases). TRBV23-1 is annotated as an ORF whose role is uncertain. This CDR3 comprises 16 residues. V was cut by 0 bases and J by 8 bases, with 19 bases left in between. The CDR3 is CASSQSGQGVSGGYTF. In nucleotides, the CDR3 is TGCGCCAGCAGTCAATCGGGGCAGGGTGTCTCTGGAGGCTACACCTTC.

The chain recombines TRBV5-1 with TRBJ1-1; D not resolved. V was trimmed by 1 base and J by 1 base, leaving 11 bases between them. This CDR3 spans 15 amino acids. Germline V lookup: CDR1 SGHRS, CDR2 YFSETQ. The chain's CDR3 is CASSLTGATNTEAFF. DNA of the CDR3: TGCGCCAGCAGCTTGACTGGAGCTACGAACACTGAAGCTTTCTTT.

V gene TRBV7-6 combines with J gene TRBJ1-4; D gene uncertain. Looked up from germline, CDR1 is SGHVS and CDR2 is FNYEAQ. The V end was cut by 1 base, the J end by 6 bases, with 9 bases between. The CDR3 length is 14 residues. Here the CDR3 DNA reads TGTGCCAGCAGCTTAGGGGGTAGGGATGAAAAACTGTTTTTT. Residues: CASSLGGRDEKLFF.

The CDR3 reads CASSPTGTNTEAFF. The CDR3 DNA reads TGTGCCAGCAGTCCGACCGGGACGAACACTGAAGCTTTCTTT. The chain links TRBV6-5 to TRBJ1-1; perhaps TRBD1 as D (5 bases). Per the germline V gene, CDR1 is MNHEY and CDR2 is SVGAGI. Trimming left V 5 bases short and J 1 base short, with 11 bases between. The CDR3 sequence is 14 residues long.

This clone occurred once. The chain uses TRBV18 and TRBJ2-7; 13 bases align to TRBD2. J lost 3 bases, V lost 2 bases, and 13 bases had no gene match. This CDR3 region has 19 residues. CDR1 is KGHSH and CDR2 is LQKENI in the germline V gene. Written as DNA, the CDR3 is TGTGCCAGCTCACCAGAAACTAGCGGGGGGGCCGATCGCGACTACGAGCAGTACGTC. It encodes CASSPETSGGADRDYEQYV.

This rearrangement joins TRBV7-9 to TRBJ2-1, with 9 nucleotides matching TRBD1. V was clipped by 5 bases and J by 8 bases; unmatched bases: 7. This CDR3 region has 14 residues. Germline CDR1 and CDR2: SEHNR and FQNEAQ (reference sequence). As DNA, the CDR3 is TGTGCCAGCAGCGACCCGGGACAGGGCCATGAGCAGTTCTTC. This sequence encodes CASSDPGQGHEQFF.

This chain uses TRBV5-1 with TRBJ1-5, with D tentatively TRBD1 (6 bases). CDR1 is SGHRS, CDR2 YFSETQ, per germline. The CDR3 contains 14 residues. V was pared by 4 bases and J by 4 bases, with 12 bases between. The CDR3 bases are TGCGCCAGCAGCCCGACAGGCTTAAATCAGCCCCAGCATTTT. This encodes CASSPTGLNQPQHF.

V gene TRBV11-3 combines with J gene TRBJ2-6; D is possibly TRBD2 (5 bases). Trimming removed 4 bases at V and 3 bases at J, with 10 bases between. Germline CDR1 and CDR2: SGHNT and YENEEA. The CDR3 consists of 15 residues. CDR3 DNA: TGTGCCAGCAGCTCCGGGGTGCTTGGGGCCAACGTCCTGACTTTC. It yields the protein CASSSGVLGANVLTF.

V gene TRBV6-5 combines with J gene TRBJ1-5; 7 bases are a match to TRBD1. Trimming at V came to 5 bases and at J to 3 bases, leaving 4 bases not matched to a gene. Germline V gives CDR1 MNHEY, CDR2 SVGAGI. This CDR3 is built from 14 residues. CDR3 region: CASSPTGHNQPQHF. The DNA for the CDR3 is TGTGCCAGCAGTCCGACAGGGCACAATCAGCCCCAGCATTTT.

The rearrangement uses TRBV14 and TRBJ1-1; D perhaps matches TRBD1 (5 bases). The CDR3 is 14 amino acids. The ends were cut back, 5 bases at V and 1 base at J, with 11 bases in the middle. Germline V gene sequence: CDR1 SGHDN, CDR2 FVKESK. In DNA form, the CDR3 reads TGTGCCAGCAGCTCGGGACGGTCGAACACTGAAGCTTTCTTT. It encodes CASSSGRSNTEAFF.

The gene calls are TRBV18 and TRBJ1-2; D not resolved. The CDR3 sequence is 13 residues long. Trimming took 1 base from V and 3 from J, leaving 6 bases between them. Germline CDR1 is KGHSH and CDR2 is LQKENI. CDR3 sequence (DNA): TGTGCCAGCTCACCACAAACGGACTATGGCTACACCTTC. It translates to CASSPQTDYGYTF.

J is TRBJ2-1 and V is TRBV2; no reliable D call. Germline-derived CDR1 and CDR2 are SNHLY and FYNNEI. Trimming removed 6 bases from V and 12 bases from J, with 12 bases in between. This CDR3 is 11 amino acids long. The chain's CDR3 is CASSLLGPQFF. Written as DNA, the CDR3 is TGTGCCAGCAGCCTCCTAGGACCGCAGTTCTTC.

This chain joins TRBV5-1 and TRBJ2-1, with D hard to call. Trimming shortened V by 5 bases and J by 0 bases, and 15 bases separated the two germline ends. This CDR3 is 16 amino acids long. Germline CDR1 is SGHRS and CDR2 is YFSETQ. CDR3 sequence (DNA): TGCGCCAGCAGTGAGGAGCCGTTAAGCTCCTACAATGAGCAGTTCTTC. Protein: CASSEEPLSSYNEQFF. Combining the CDR3 with reference TRBV5-1 and TRBJ2-1 gives the whole variable domain KAGVTQTPRYLIKTRGQQVTLSCSPISGHRSVSWYQQTPGQGLQFLFEYFSETQRNKGNFPGRFSGRQFSNSRSEMNVSTLELGDSALYLCASSEEPLSSYNEQFFGPGTRLTVL.